The source of this T cell receptor (beta chain) is a study of T-cell reconstitution after alpha-beta-depleted transplantation in children. Of note for this clonotype: The target antigen is unknown.

The CDR3 has 16 amino acids. CDR1 is SGHTA and CDR2 is FQGNSA in the germline V gene. V lost 1 base, J lost 2 bases, and 12 bases lay in between. The study's findings and limits: Surviving recipient T cells and intrathymic progenitors accounted for some patients' high TCRbeta diversity at day 60. T-cell counts and diversity were attributed mostly to newly produced T cells one year after transplant. About two months after transplant, alpha-beta T cells reportedly came from several hundred expanded graft clones.

A TCRbeta library incorporating unique molecular identifiers was prepared. TCRdb re-derived calls from the PCR reads in MiXCR, one entry per CDR3 protein. This table holds around 64,000 distinct CDR3 sequences, 11% found once. The specimen comprised PBMCs, sampled before TCRalphabeta/CD19-depleted stem cell transplant. This receptor was identified in a boy between 5 and 17 years old with acute myeloid leukemia, due to receive a stem cell transplant. V is TRBV7-2 and J is TRBJ2-1; D possibly corresponds to TRBD1 (6 bases). This chain's CDR3 is CASSLDNRVTYNEQFF. DNA for the CDR3: TGTGCCAGCAGCTTAGATAACAGGGTTACCTACAATGAGCAGTTCTTC.